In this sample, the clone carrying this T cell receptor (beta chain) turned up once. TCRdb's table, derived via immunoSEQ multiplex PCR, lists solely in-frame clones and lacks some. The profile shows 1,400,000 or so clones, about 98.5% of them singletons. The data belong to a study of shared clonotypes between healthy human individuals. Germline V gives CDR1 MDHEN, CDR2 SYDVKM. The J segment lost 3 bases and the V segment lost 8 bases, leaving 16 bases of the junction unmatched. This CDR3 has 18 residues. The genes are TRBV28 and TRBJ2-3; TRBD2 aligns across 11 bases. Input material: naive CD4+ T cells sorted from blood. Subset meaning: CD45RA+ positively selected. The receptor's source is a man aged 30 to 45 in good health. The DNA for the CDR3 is TGTGCCAGCTTCACTAGCGGGAGACGGAGGCATGGGACAGATACGCAGTATTTT. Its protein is CASFTSGRRRHGTDTQYF.